What follows are 17 T cell receptor beta chains derived from one specimen sequenced in a study of response to subunit inactivated influenza vaccine. TCRdb re-derived calls from the RT-PCR reads in MiXCR, one entry per CDR3 protein. The sample records roughly 550,000 distinct CDR3 sequences, 20% to 25% being singletons. The same specimen was also included in a second study, on T cells expressing NK-cell markers. Per that study: UMIs accompanied the 5'RACE template switching by which TCR beta cDNA was made.

The specimen comprised CD4+ T cells sorted from PBMCs, sampled roughly 13 days after vaccination. These receptors came from a middle-aged man who received an inactivated influenza vaccine.

This clonotype showed up just a few times. The chain is built from TRBV2 and TRBJ2-7; no definite D call. Germline lookup yields CDR1 SNHLY and CDR2 FYNNEI. The CDR3 length is 13 residues. V shed 4 bases and J shed 0 bases, with 7 bases lying between them. In DNA form, the CDR3 reads TGTGCCAGCAGTGTTGGCAGCTCCTACGAGCAGTACTTC. It specifies CASSVGSSYEQYF.

The chain employs TRBV20-1 and TRBJ2-5; 12 nucleotides line up with TRBD2. V lost 4 bases and J lost 5; bases outside the gene matches: 11. The CDR3 covers 16 residues. The V gene's germline CDR1 is DFQATT and CDR2 SNEGSKA (reference sequence). CDR3 amino acids: CSAKTSSGRALETQYF. The CDR3 coding sequence is TGCAGTGCTAAGACCTCTAGCGGGAGGGCCTTGGAGACCCAGTACTTC.

This clonotype appeared a few times. This CDR3 is CASSLGNLALPQETQYF. DNA of the CDR3: TGTGCCAGCAGCTTAGGAAACCTAGCTCTTCCTCAAGAGACCCAGTACTTC. This chain links TRBV7-8 with TRBJ2-5, with D possibly TRBD2 on 5 matching bases. V shed 1 base and J shed 2 bases, with 17 bases lying between them. The CDR3 spans 17 residues. Looked up from germline, CDR1 is SGHVS and CDR2 is FQNEAQ.

This clonotype was counted a few times. This chain connects TRBV24-1 to TRBJ2-2; unclear D gene. Trimming shortened V by 8 bases and J by 0 bases, and 6 bases separated the two germline ends. Germline CDR1 KGHDR, CDR2 SFDVKD. The CDR3 has 13 amino acids. CDR3 coding DNA: TGTGCCACCAAATACTCGAACACCGGGGAGCTGTTTTTT. It encodes CATKYSNTGELFF.

In DNA form, the CDR3 reads TGTGCCAGCAAAAAGGGACAGACGAACACCGGGGAGCTGTTTTTT. This gives the protein CASKKGQTNTGELFF. The chain has TRBV12-3 or TRBV12-4 and TRBJ2-2; 7 nucleotides align to TRBD1. V gave up 7 bases and J gave up 0 bases; unmatched junction bases: 5. This CDR3 is 15 amino acids long.

J is TRBJ1-2 and V is TRBV29-1; D is possibly TRBD1 (5 bases). V lost 7 bases and J 0 bases, leaving 12 bases between the germline ends. The CDR3 runs 13 residues. Germline V gene lookup returns CDR1 SQVTM and CDR2 ANQGSEA. The DNA of the CDR3 is TGCAGCGCCGCGACAGACTCTAACTATGGCTACACCTTC. Protein: CSAATDSNYGYTF.

This clonotype was recorded a few times. The gene calls are TRBV7-3 and TRBJ2-2, with a possible D match to TRBD2 (6 bases). Per germline, CDR1 SGHTA and CDR2 FQGTGA. The V gene lost 5 bases and the J gene lost 5 bases, with 12 bases spanning the gap. The CDR3 consists of 14 residues. CDR3 DNA sequence: TGTGCCAGCAGCCCCCTTGGGGGGACCGGGGAGCTGTTTTTT. It is translated as CASSPLGGTGELFF.

The chain uses TRBV10-1 and TRBJ2-1, with D possibly TRBD1 on 6 matching bases. Germline CDR1 reads WNHNN; CDR2 reads SYGVQD (reference sequence). CDR3 size: 11 residues. V lost 6 bases and J 11 bases, leaving 11 bases between the germline ends. The CDR3 loop is CASRDGTKQFF. CDR3 nucleotides: TGCGCCAGCAGGGACGGGACAAAGCAGTTCTTC.

This clonotype occurred a few times. The J gene is TRBJ2-7, the V gene TRBV10-2, with 10 bases identical to TRBD2. The germline V gene encodes CDR1 WSHSY and CDR2 SAAADI. The CDR3 consists of 13 residues. V shed 6 bases, J shed 4 bases, and the junction held 3 bases outside the gene matches. The CDR3 DNA is TGCGCCAGCAGAGCGGGAGGGAATTACGAGCAGTACTTC. This codes for CASRAGGNYEQYF.

This clonotype was picked up a small number of times. The chain combines TRBV5-1 with TRBJ2-1; D may be TRBD1 (6 bases). The V end lost 5 bases, the J end lost 7 bases, and 13 bases lay between the germline ends. The germline V gene has CDR1 SGHRS and CDR2 YFSETQ. The CDR3 contains 13 residues. The CDR3 loop is CASRGGVGNEQFF. The CDR3 bases are TGCGCCAGCAGAGGGGGAGTGGGAAATGAGCAGTTCTTC.

The chain combines TRBV19 with TRBJ1-5, with D unresolved. V shed 7 bases and J shed 2 bases, with 12 bases lying between them. There are 14 residues in the CDR3. Germline-derived CDR1 and CDR2 are LNHDA and SQIVND (reference sequence). The CDR3 DNA follows: TGTGCCAGTAACCTTCAAGGTGGCAATCAGCCCCAGCATTTT. Protein product: CASNLQGGNQPQHF.

This chain joins TRBV29-1 and TRBJ2-6; no clear D. The CDR3 runs to 14 residues. CDR1 is SQVTM and CDR2 is ANQGSEA in the germline V gene. V lost 1 base and J 0 bases, leaving 4 bases between the germline ends. The CDR3 DNA reads TGCAGCGTTGAAGGAGGCTCTGGGGCCAACGTCCTGACTTTC. Protein product: CSVEGGSGANVLTF.

This chain links TRBV3-1 with TRBJ2-7; no clear D gene. The CDR3 is 14 residues long. V lost 0 bases, J lost 3 bases, and 9 bases lay in between. In germline, CDR1 is LGHDT, CDR2 YNNKEL (reference sequence). CDR3: CASSQEGQFYEQYF. The CDR3 nucleotides are TGTGCCAGCAGCCAAGAAGGGCAGTTCTACGAGCAGTACTTC.

This clonotype was seen a handful of times. This rearrangement joins TRBV20-1 to TRBJ1-5, with D possibly matching TRBD1 (6 bases). CDR1 DFQATT and CDR2 SNEGSKA come from the germline V gene (reference sequence). The V and J ends lost 3 bases and 2 bases respectively, with 11 bases between them. The CDR3 loop spans 14 amino acids. The chain's CDR3 is CSASHGGRNQPQHF. The CDR3 DNA reads as TGCAGTGCTAGTCACGGGGGGCGCAATCAGCCCCAGCATTTT.

This chain links TRBV15 with TRBJ2-7; D gene ambiguous. Germline V lookup: CDR1 LNHNV, CDR2 YYDKDF (reference sequence). Trimming cost V 0 bases and J 3 bases, with 9 bases left between them. The CDR3 is 14 amino acids. DNA for the CDR3: TGTGCCACCAGCAGAGATAGAGGTGTCTACGAGCAGTACTTC. Its protein product is CATSRDRGVYEQYF.

This clonotype was observed a few times. The chain combines TRBV20-1 with TRBJ2-3; 7 bases match TRBD2. The CDR3 has 14 residues. CDR1 and CDR2 from the germline V gene are DFQATT and SNEGSKA (reference sequence). V gave up 6 bases and J gave up 0 bases; unmatched junction bases: 6. In DNA, the CDR3 is TGCAGTGCCCATGGGACTACTAGCACAGATACGCAGTATTTT. As protein: CSAHGTTSTDTQYF.

This clonotype was counted between two and nine times. This chain joins TRBV12-3 or TRBV12-4 and TRBJ1-4, with 9 bases matching TRBD1. The ends lost 3 bases at V and 3 bases at J; junction bases unmatched: 5. The length of the CDR3 is 16 residues. The CDR3 nucleotides are TGTGCCAGCAGTTTTCTGCGACAGGGGGCTAATGAAAAACTGTTTTTT. This sequence encodes CASSFLRQGANEKLFF.